This TCR beta chain derives from a study of T-cell memory formation after mild COVID-19. The length of the CDR3 is 13 residues. The germline V gene has CDR1 LNHDA and CDR2 SQIVND (reference sequence). Trimming removed 5 bases from V and 6 bases from J, with 13 bases in between. From the 5' RACE reads, TCRdb called clonotypes with MiXCR, one entry per CDR3 protein. This sample has approximately 240,000 distinct CDR3 sequences, with around 17% found just once. This clonotype was counted between two and nine times. Sequencing used PBMCs or a T cell subset sorted from them (not recorded which). This TCR came from a man younger than 35 who had mild COVID-19 (a few samples of this study predate the infection). Cell type and time point are not known. The chain joins TRBV19 to TRBJ1-1; weak D call: TRBD1 (5 bases). DNA for the CDR3: TGTGCCAGTAGTGGGACCTCGAGGGCTGAAGCTTTCTTT. Amino acids: CASSGTSRAEAFF.